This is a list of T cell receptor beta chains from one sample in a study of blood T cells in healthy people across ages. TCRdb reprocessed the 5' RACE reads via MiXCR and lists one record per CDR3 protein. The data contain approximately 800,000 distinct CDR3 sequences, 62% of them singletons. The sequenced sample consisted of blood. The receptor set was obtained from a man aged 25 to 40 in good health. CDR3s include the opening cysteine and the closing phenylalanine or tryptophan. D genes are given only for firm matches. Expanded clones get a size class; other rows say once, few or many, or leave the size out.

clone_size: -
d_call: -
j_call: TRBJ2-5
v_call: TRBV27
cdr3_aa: CASSFMTETETQYF
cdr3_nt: TGTGCCAGCAGTTTTATGACAGAGACAGAGACCCAGTACTTC

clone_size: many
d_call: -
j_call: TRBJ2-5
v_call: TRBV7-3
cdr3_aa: CASNNGLEETQYF
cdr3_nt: TGTGCCAGCAACAACGGGCTAGAAGAGACCCAGTACTTC

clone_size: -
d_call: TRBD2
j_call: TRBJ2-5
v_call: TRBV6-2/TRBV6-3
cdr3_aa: CASSGLAGGLTQYF
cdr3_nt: TGTGCCAGCAGCGGACTAGCGGGGGGGCTGACCCAGTACTTC

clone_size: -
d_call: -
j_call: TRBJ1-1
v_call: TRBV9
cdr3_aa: CANSVNPNTEAFF
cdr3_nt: TGTGCCAACAGCGTAAACCCGAACACTGAAGCTTTCTTT

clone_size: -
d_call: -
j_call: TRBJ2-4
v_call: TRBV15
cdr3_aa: CATSRVALAASEQYF
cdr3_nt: TGTGCCACCAGCAGAGTAGCCCTCGCGGCTTCGGAGCAGTACTTC

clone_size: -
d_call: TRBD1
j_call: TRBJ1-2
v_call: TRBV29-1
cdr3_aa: CSIEDPPGTGALGYGYTF
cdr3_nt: TGCAGCATTGAAGATCCTCCCGGGACAGGGGCTCTAGGCTATGGCTACACCTTC

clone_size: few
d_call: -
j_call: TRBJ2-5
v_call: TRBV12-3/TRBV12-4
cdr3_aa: CASSPSGAWGETQYF
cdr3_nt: TGTGCCAGCAGTCCCTCGGGAGCGTGGGGGGAGACCCAGTACTTC

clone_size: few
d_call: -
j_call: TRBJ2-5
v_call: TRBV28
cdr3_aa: CASSSQLDSVQETQYF
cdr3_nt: TGTGCCAGCAGTTCGCAACTAGACAGTGTTCAAGAGACCCAGTACTTC

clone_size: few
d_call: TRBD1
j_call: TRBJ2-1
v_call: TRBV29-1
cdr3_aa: CSAGQVNLEQFF
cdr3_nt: TGCAGCGCCGGACAGGTAAATCTTGAGCAGTTCTTC

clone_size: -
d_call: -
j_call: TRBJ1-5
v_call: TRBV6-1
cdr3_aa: CASSPLDQQHQPQHF
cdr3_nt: TGTGCCAGCAGTCCCCTTGACCAGCAGCATCAGCCCCAGCATTTT

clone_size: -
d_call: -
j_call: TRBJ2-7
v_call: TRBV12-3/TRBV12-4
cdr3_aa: CASSLFSQEEARSLAYEQYF
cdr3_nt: TGTGCCAGCAGTTTATTTAGCCAGGAAGAAGCCCGGTCGTTGGCCTACGAGCAGTACTTC

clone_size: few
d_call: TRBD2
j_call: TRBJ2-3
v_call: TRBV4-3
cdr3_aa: CASSQDRIAGRSHTDTQYF
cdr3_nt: TGCGCCAGCAGCCAAGATAGGATAGCGGGGCGCTCACACACAGATACGCAGTATTTT

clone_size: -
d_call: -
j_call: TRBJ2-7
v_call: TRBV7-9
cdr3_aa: CASSLVGQSSRVEQYF
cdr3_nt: TGTGCCAGCAGCTTAGTCGGACAGTCCTCTCGGGTGGAGCAGTACTTC

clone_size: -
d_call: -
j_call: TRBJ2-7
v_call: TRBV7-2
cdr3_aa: CASSLGGFGDEQYF
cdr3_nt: TGTGCCAGCAGCTTAGGAGGGTTCGGCGACGAGCAGTACTTC

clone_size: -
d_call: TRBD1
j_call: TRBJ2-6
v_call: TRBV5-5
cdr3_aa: CARSLTGQPTSGANVLTF
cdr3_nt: TGTGCCCGCAGCCTTACGGGACAGCCCACCTCTGGGGCCAACGTCCTGACTTTC

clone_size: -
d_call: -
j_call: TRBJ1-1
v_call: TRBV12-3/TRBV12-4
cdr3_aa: CASSLSGEVTEAFF
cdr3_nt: TGTGCCAGCAGTTTGTCAGGGGAGGTCACTGAAGCTTTCTTT

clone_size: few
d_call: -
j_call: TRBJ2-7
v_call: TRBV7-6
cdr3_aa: CASSLLGLAAYEQYF
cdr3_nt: TGTGCCAGCAGCTTGCTTGGGCTAGCCGCCTACGAGCAGTACTTC

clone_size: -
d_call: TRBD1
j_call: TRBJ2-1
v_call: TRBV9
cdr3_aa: CASSVGDREFNEQFF
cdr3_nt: TGTGCCAGCAGCGTAGGGGACAGGGAATTTAATGAGCAGTTCTTC

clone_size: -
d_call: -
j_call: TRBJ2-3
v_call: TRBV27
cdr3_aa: CASRVYKAGIDTQYF
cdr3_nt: TGTGCCAGCAGAGTTTATAAGGCGGGGATAGATACGCAGTATTTT

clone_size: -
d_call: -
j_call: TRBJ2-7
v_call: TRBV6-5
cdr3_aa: CASSYSSGREGYEQYF
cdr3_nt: TGTGCCAGCAGTTACTCGTCCGGCAGGGAAGGCTACGAGCAGTACTTC

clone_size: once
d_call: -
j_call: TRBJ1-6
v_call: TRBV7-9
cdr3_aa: CAYRESSYNSPLHF
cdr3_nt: TGTGCATACAGGGAAAGCTCCTATAATTCACCCCTCCACTTT

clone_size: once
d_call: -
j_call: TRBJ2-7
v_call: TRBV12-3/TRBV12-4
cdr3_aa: CASSFGPAVLNEQYF
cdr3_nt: TGTGCCAGCAGTTTCGGGCCGGCAGTGCTCAATGAGCAGTACTTC

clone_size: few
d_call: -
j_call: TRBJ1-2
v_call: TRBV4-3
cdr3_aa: CASSQQGRMDYGYTF
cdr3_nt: TGCGCCAGCAGCCAACAGGGGAGAATGGACTATGGCTACACCTTC

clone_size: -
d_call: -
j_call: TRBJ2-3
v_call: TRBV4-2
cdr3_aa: CASSPSRSGGTQYF
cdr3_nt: TGTGCCAGCAGCCCTTCGAGGTCAGGAGGGACGCAGTATTTT

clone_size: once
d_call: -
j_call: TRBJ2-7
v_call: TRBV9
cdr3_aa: CASSVEGQVSYEQYF
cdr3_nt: TGTGCCAGCAGCGTAGAAGGACAAGTCTCCTACGAGCAGTACTTC

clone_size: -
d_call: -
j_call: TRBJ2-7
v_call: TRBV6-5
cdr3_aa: CASSYLAGGGYEQYF
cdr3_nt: TGTGCCAGCAGTTACTTGGCAGGGGGAGGATACGAGCAGTACTTC

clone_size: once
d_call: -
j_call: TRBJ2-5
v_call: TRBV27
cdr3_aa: CASSLGGRELQETQYF
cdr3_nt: TGTGCCAGCAGTTTAGGAGGCAGGGAACTCCAAGAGACCCAGTACTTC

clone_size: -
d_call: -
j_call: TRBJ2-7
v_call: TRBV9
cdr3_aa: CASSDYGRDYEQYF
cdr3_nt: TGTGCCAGCAGCGATTACGGCCGCGACTACGAGCAGTACTTC

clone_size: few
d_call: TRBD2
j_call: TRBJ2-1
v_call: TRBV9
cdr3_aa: CASSIGGGEQFF
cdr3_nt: TGTGCCAGTTCCATCGGGGGGGGCGAGCAGTTCTTC

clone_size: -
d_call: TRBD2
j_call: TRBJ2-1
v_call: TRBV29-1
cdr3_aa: CSVVGRGEGNEQFF
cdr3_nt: TGCAGCGTTGTTGGGCGGGGGGAAGGGAATGAGCAGTTCTTC

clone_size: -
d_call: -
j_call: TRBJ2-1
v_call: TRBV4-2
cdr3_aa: CASSQEERASSYNEQFF
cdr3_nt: TGTGCCAGCAGCCAAGAAGAACGAGCAAGTTCCTACAATGAGCAGTTCTTC

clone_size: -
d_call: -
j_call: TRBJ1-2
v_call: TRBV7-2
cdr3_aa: CASTNQGSDYGYTF
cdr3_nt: TGTGCCAGCACCAACCAGGGGTCGGACTATGGCTACACCTTC

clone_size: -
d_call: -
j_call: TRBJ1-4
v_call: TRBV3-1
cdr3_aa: CASSQGASNEKLFF
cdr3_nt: TGTGCCAGCAGCCAAGGGGCCTCTAATGAAAAACTGTTTTTT

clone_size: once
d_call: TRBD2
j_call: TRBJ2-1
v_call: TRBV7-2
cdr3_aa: CASSIGLAGGLNEQFF
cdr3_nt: TGCGCCAGCAGCATTGGACTAGCGGGGGGGCTGAATGAGCAGTTCTTC

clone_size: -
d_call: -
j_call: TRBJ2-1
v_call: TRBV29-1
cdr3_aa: CSVEGYNEQFF
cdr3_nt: TGCAGCGTTGAAGGGTACAATGAGCAGTTCTTC

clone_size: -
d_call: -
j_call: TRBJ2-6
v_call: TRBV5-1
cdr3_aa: CASGDISGANVLTF
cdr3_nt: TGCGCCAGCGGGGACATATCTGGGGCCAACGTCCTGACTTTC

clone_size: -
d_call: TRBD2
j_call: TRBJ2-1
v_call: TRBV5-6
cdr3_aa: CASSSLAGTSGAGEQFF
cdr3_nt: TGTGCCAGCAGCTCTCTAGCCGGGACTAGCGGGGCAGGTGAGCAGTTCTTC

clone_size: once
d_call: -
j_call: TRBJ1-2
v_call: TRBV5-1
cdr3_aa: CASSPEGRYGYTF
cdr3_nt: TGCGCCAGTAGCCCCGAAGGGAGATATGGCTACACCTTC

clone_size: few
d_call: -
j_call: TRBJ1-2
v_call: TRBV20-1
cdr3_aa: CSANPGTLGGYTF
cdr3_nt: TGCAGTGCCAACCCCGGGACTTTAGGGGGCTACACCTTC

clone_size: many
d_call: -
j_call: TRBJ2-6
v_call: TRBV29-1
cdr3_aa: CSVAEGAPLSGANVLTF
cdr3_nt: TGCAGCGTTGCGGAGGGGGCCCCCCTCTCTGGGGCCAACGTCCTGACTTTC

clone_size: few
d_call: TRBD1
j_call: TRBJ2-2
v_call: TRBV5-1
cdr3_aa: CASSLSGTATNTGELFF
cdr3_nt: TGCGCCAGCAGCTTGTCCGGGACAGCTACTAACACCGGGGAGCTGTTTTTT

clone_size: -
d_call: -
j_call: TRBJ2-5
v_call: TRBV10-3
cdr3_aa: CAISDREAETQYF
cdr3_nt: TGTGCCATCAGCGACAGGGAGGCAGAGACCCAGTACTTC

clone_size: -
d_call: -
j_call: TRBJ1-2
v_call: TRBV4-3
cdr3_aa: CASSQDAGPDYGYTF
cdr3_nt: TGCGCCAGCAGCCAAGATGCGGGCCCAGACTATGGCTACACCTTC

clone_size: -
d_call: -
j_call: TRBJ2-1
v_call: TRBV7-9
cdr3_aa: CASSLGRYQETQFF
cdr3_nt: TGTGCCAGCAGCTTAGGCAGATACCAAGAGACCCAGTTCTTC

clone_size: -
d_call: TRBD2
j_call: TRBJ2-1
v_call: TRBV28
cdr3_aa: CASRPGLANNEQFF
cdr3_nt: TGTGCCAGCAGGCCGGGACTAGCAAACAATGAGCAGTTCTTC

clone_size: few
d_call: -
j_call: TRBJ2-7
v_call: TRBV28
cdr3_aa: CASRKQGSDEQYF
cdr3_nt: TGTGCCAGCAGAAAGCAGGGTTCCGACGAGCAGTACTTC

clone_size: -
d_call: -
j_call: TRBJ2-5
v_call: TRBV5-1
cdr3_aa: CASRPGHLQETQYF
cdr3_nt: TGCGCCAGCAGACCCGGACATCTCCAAGAGACCCAGTACTTC

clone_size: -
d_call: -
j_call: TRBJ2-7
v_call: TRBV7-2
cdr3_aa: CTSSLEAFYEQYF
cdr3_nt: TGTACCAGCAGCTTAGAGGCTTTCTACGAGCAGTACTTC

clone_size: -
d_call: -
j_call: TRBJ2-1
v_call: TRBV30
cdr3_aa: CAWSVGRGPYNEQFF
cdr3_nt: TGTGCCTGGAGTGTGGGGCGGGGACCGTACAATGAGCAGTTCTTC

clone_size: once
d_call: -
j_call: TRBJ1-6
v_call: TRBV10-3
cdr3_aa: CAISEKDSLGGPLHF
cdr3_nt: TGTGCCATCAGTGAGAAGGACAGCTTAGGTGGACCCCTCCACTTT

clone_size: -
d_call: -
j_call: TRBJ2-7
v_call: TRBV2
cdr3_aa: CASSAGLIPTYEQYF
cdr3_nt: TGTGCCAGCAGTGCAGGACTTATACCCACCTACGAGCAGTACTTC

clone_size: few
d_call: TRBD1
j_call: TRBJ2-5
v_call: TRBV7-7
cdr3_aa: CASSSTGAGETQYF
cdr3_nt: TGTGCTAGCAGCTCCACAGGGGCCGGAGAGACCCAGTACTTC

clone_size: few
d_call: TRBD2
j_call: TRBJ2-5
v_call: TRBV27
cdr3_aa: CASSPRRLAGEETQYF
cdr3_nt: TGTGCCAGCAGTCCCAGAAGACTAGCGGGGGAGGAGACCCAGTACTTC

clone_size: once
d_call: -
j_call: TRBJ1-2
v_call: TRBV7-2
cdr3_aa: CASSLEGRPHYGYTF
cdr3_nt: TGTGCCAGCAGCTTAGAGGGCAGGCCCCACTATGGCTACACCTTC

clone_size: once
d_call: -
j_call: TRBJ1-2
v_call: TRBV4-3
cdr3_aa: CASSQPDTDPNYGYTF
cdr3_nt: TGCGCCAGCAGCCAACCGGACACCGATCCTAACTATGGCTACACCTTC